This T cell receptor beta chain appears in the sequencing data of a study of blood T cell repertoires in COVID-19. Study context: The United States, Italy and Spain supplied acute and convalescent COVID-19 samples. T cells, B-cell-depleted T cells, or PBMCs supplied cDNA or gDNA.

The CDR3 totals 14 residues. CDR1 and CDR2 (germline): SGHNT, YYREEE (reference sequence). The junction had 4 bases not matched to a gene; V was cut back by 4 bases and J by 5 bases. In the authors' methods: Counts of nucleated cells, estimated from reference gene primer amplification, were obtained. TCRdb keeps only in-frame clones here, not all; method: immunoSEQ multiplex PCR. The DNA was the basis for D and trimming; V, J and clone size are from that table. Here the sample spans 57,000 or so clones, 85% being singletons. This sequence was found in a man in his sixties or seventies with acute or convalescent COVID-19. Specimen: peripheral blood. This chain connects TRBV5-4 to TRBJ2-1; 9 bases align to TRBD2. The CDR3 bases are TGTGCCAGCAGCGGTAGACTAGCGGACAATGAGCAGTTCTTC. Translating it yields CASSGRLADNEQFF.